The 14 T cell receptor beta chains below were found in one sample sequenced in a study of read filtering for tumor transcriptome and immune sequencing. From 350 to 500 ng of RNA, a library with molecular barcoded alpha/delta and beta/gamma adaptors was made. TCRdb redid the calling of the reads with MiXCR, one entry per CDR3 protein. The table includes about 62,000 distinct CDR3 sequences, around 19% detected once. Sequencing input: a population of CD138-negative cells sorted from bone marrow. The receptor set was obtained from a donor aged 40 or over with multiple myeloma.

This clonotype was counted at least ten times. CDR3 sequence: CASIPLARPGDTEAFF. The CDR3 DNA reads TGTGCCAGCATCCCCCTTGCCAGACCCGGAGACACTGAAGCTTTCTTT. This sequence joins TRBV28 and TRBJ1-1; D gene ambiguous. V lost 7 bases, J lost 3 bases, and 21 bases lay in between. CDR1 and CDR2 from the germline V gene are MDHEN and SYDVKM. CDR3 length: 16 amino acids.

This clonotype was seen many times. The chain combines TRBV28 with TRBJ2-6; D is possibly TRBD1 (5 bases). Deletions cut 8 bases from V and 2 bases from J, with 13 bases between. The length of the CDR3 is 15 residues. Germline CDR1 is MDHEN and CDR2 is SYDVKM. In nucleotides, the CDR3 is TGTGCCAGCGTTCCAAGCAGGGCTGGGGCCAACGTCCTGACTTTC. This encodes CASVPSRAGANVLTF.

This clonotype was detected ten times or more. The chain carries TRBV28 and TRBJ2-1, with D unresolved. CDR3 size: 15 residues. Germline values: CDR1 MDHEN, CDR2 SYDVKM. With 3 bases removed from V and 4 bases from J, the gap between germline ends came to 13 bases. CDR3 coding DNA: TGTGCCAGCAGTTTTAAGCGCCTCACTTACAATGAGCAGTTCTTC. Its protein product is CASSFKRLTYNEQFF. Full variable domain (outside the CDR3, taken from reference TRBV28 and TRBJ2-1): DVKVTQSSRYLVKRTGEKVFLECVQDMDHENMFWYRQDPGLGLRLIYFSYDVKMKEKGDIPEGYSVSREKKERFSLILESASTNQTSMYLCASSFKRLTYNEQFFGPGTRLTVL.

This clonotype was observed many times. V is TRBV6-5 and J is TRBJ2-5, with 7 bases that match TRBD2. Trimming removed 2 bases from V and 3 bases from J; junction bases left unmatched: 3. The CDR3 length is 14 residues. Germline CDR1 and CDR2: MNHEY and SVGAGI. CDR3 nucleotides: TGTGCCAGCAGTTACAACCTAGCGGAAGAGACCCAGTACTTC. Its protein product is CASSYNLAEETQYF.

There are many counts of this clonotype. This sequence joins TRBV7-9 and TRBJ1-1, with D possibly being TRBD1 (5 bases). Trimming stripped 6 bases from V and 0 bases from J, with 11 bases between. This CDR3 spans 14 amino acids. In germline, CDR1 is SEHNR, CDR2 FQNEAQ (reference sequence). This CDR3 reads CASSTGTLNTEAFF. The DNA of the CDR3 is TGTGCCAGCAGTACCGGGACCCTGAACACTGAAGCTTTCTTT.

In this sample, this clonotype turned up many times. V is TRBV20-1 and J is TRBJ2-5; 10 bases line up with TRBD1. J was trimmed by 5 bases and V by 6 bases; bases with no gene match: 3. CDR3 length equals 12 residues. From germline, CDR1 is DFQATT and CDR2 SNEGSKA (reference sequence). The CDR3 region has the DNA TGCAGTGCAAAGACAGGGGGCGAGACCCAGTACTTC. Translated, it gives CSAKTGGETQYF.

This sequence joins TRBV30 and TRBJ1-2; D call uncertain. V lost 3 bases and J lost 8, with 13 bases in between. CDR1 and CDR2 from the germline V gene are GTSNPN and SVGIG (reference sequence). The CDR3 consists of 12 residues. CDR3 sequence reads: CAWRKVFYGYTF. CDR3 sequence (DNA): TGTGCCTGGAGAAAGGTTTTTTACGGCTACACCTTC.

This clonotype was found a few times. CDR3 region: CATMTSDYNEQFF. The CDR3 DNA sequence: TGTGCCACTATGACTAGCGACTACAATGAGCAGTTCTTC. The chain joins TRBV24-1 to TRBJ2-1; 8 bases line up with TRBD2. Per the germline V gene, CDR1 is KGHDR and CDR2 is SFDVKD. The ends lost 10 bases at V and 3 bases at J; junction bases unmatched: 4. CDR3 length: 13 residues.

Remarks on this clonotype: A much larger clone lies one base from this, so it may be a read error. The CDR3 protein is CGSRRGGVYEQYF. CDR3 nucleotides: TGTGGCAGCAGACGCGGGGGTGTCTACGAGCAGTACTTC. V is TRBV3-1 and J is TRBJ2-7; 7 bases map to TRBD2. Germline loops: CDR1 LGHDT, CDR2 YNNKEL (reference sequence). The length of the CDR3 is 13 residues.

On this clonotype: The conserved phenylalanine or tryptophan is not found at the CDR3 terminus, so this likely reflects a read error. The CDR3 DNA reads as TGTCCCAGCAGCGCCGAGTCTGATGATAAACTGTTTCTT. Translation gives CPSSAESDDKLFL. The chain couples TRBV9 to TRBJ1-4; D call uncertain. Germline V gives CDR1 SGDLS, CDR2 YYNGEE. This CDR3 spans 13 amino acids.

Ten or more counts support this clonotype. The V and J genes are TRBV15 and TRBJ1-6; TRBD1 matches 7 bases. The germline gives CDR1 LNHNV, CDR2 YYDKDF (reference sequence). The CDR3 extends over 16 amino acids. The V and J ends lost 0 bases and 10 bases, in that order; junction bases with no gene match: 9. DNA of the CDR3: TGTGCCACCAGCAGAGATCAAGCAGGGGGTGGCTCACCCCTCCACTTT. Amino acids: CATSRDQAGGGSPLHF.

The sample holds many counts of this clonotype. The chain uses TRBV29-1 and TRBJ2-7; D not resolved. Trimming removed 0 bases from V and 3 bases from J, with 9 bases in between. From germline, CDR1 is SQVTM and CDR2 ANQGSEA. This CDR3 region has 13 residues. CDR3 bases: TGCAGCGTTGAAGATGCCGTAAGCTACGAGCAGTACTTC. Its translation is CSVEDAVSYEQYF.

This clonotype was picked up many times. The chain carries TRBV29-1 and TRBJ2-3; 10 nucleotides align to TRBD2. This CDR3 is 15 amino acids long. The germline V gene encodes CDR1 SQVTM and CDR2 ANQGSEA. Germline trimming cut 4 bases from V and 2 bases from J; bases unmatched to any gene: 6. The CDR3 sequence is CSVVGSGGSTDTQYF. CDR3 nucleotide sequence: TGCAGCGTTGTGGGTAGCGGGGGGTCCACAGATACGCAGTATTTT.

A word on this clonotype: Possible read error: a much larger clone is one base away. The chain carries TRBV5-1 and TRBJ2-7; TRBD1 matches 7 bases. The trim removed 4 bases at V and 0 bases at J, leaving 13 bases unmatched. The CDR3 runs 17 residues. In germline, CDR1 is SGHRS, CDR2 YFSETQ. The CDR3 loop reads CASSDGTVPPSSYEQYF. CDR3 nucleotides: TGCGCCAGCAGCGACGGGACAGTACCTCCGAGCTCCTACGAGCAGTACTTC.